This T cell receptor beta chain was obtained from a study of T cell responses to AZD1222 COVID-19 vaccine. Study-level points and caveats: Baseline seropositivity occurred in only six AZD1222 recipients. A mostly white British donor set with more females was recruited, and clonal diversity was possibly underestimated. Close to half of spike-specific TCRs reportedly recognize unmutated variant regions.

Method: immunoSEQ multiplex PCR; TCRdb's copy keeps in-frame clones and lacks some. Among about 100,000 clones, about 86% were seen once, and the ten largest hold about 3.5%. In the case of this clone: The target antigen is unknown.

Looked up from germline, CDR1 is SGHTA and CDR2 is FQGNSA. The trim removed 5 bases at V and 4 bases at J, leaving 4 bases unmatched. This CDR3 region has 13 residues. The sample consisted of peripheral blood, taken on day 0 of AZD1222 vaccination. The J gene is TRBJ1-2, the V gene TRBV7-2; TRBD1 matches at 7 bases. The TCR comes from an adult in good health. CDR3 nucleotide sequence: TGTGCCAGCAGCCTCGACAGGGTCTATGGCTACACCTTC. It codes for CASSLDRVYGYTF.